The next 28 T cell receptor beta chains were all read from a single sample in a study of early stage breast cancer tumors. Method: immunoSEQ multiplex PCR; TCRdb's copy keeps in-frame clones and lacks some. The sample carries roughly 25,000 clones, roughly 67% recorded once. Sequenced: breast tumor tissue. These receptor sequences come from a person in their sixties or seventies with breast cancer.

This rearrangement joins TRBV30 to TRBJ2-1, with D possibly matching TRBD2 (5 bases). The germline V gene has CDR1 GTSNPN and CDR2 SVGIG (reference sequence). Trimming shortened V by 4 bases and J by 8 bases, and 18 bases separated the two germline ends. CDR3 length equals 14 residues. In DNA, the CDR3 is TGTGCCTGGAAATTTTCCAGGAGGTCCGATGAGCAGTTCTTC. Amino acids: CAWKFSRRSDEQFF.

This clone came up a few times. The V call is TRBV28, the J call TRBJ2-5; 7 bases agree with TRBD1. In germline, CDR1 is MDHEN, CDR2 SYDVKM. The length of the CDR3 is 14 residues. J lost 5 bases, V lost 2 bases, and 5 bases had no gene match. CDR3 coding DNA: TGTGCCAGCAGTTTAGACAGGGTGGTTGAGACCCAGTACTTC. It codes for CASSLDRVVETQYF.

The chain recombines TRBV9 with TRBJ2-6; TRBD1 is a possible D gene (6 bases). The germline CDR1 and CDR2 sequences are SGDLS and YYNGEE. The CDR3 sequence is 17 residues long. V dropped 0 bases and J dropped 1 base, with 11 bases sitting between them. The CDR3 sequence: CASSVETGGSGANVLTF. The CDR3 region has the DNA TGTGCCAGCAGCGTAGAGACAGGTGGGTCTGGGGCCAACGTCCTGACTTTC.

J is TRBJ2-1 and V is TRBV4-3, with a weak D call TRBD2 (6 bases). The V and J ends lost 0 bases and 4 bases respectively, with 10 bases between them. Germline-derived CDR1 and CDR2 are LGHNA and YSLEER. This CDR3 has 15 residues. The DNA for the CDR3 is TGCGCCAGCAGCCAAGACTTTAGCGGATACAATGAGCAGTTCTTC. This codes for CASSQDFSGYNEQFF.

This chain connects TRBV5-1 to TRBJ2-7; perhaps TRBD2 as D (5 bases). V lost 4 bases and J 0 bases, leaving 14 bases between the germline ends. This CDR3 has 15 amino acids. The germline V gene encodes CDR1 SGHRS and CDR2 YFSETQ. CDR3 sequence: CASSQDWEFSYEQYF. In DNA, the CDR3 is TGCGCCAGCAGCCAAGATTGGGAGTTCTCCTACGAGCAGTACTTC.

The chain is built from TRBV9 and TRBJ1-2; TRBD1 matches 8 bases. Germline-derived CDR1 and CDR2 are SGDLS and YYNGEE. The CDR3 runs 16 residues. Trimming at V came to 4 bases and at J to 5 bases, leaving 13 bases not matched to a gene. The CDR3 nucleotides are TGTGCCAGCAGCCAATCGCAGGGGGCGCGAGGGTATGGCTACACCTTC. Translating it yields CASSQSQGARGYGYTF.

The table lists this clone with a count of one. The gene calls are TRBV7-2 and TRBJ2-5, with D possibly being TRBD1 (5 bases). Germline CDR1 SGHTA, CDR2 FQGNSA. V was cut by 1 base and J by 1 base, with 13 bases left in between. The CDR3 covers 16 residues. The CDR3 spells CASSLGRQSLQETQYF. As DNA, the CDR3 is TGTGCCAGCAGCTTAGGGAGACAGTCGCTCCAAGAGACCCAGTACTTC.

J is TRBJ1-4 and V is TRBV29-1; D remains unclear. The CDR3 runs to 12 residues. Germline V gene sequence: CDR1 SQVTM, CDR2 ANQGSEA. Trimming removed 6 bases from V and 5 bases from J, with 10 bases in between. CDR3 nucleotide sequence: TGCAGCGTCTGGGGAGAGAATGAAAAACTGTTTTTT. Protein product: CSVWGENEKLFF.

This chain links TRBV5-1 with TRBJ2-1, with 11 nucleotides matching TRBD2. The V and J ends lost 3 bases and 3 bases, in that order; junction bases with no gene match: 5. This CDR3 is 16 amino acids long. CDR1 SGHRS and CDR2 YFSETQ come from the germline V gene. CDR3 sequence (DNA): TGCGCCAGCAGCTCTACTAGCGGGAGCCGCTACAATGAGCAGTTCTTC. Residues: CASSSTSGSRYNEQFF.

This clone has more than one count but fewer than ten. The chain has TRBV6-5 and TRBJ1-2; D is unresolved. The CDR3 contains 14 residues. Germline V lookup: CDR1 MNHEY, CDR2 SVGAGI. Trimming stripped 4 bases from V and 8 bases from J, with 17 bases between. CDR3 DNA sequence: TGTGCCAGCAGTTTTTTATCCGGGATCTCGGGCTACACCTTC. It is translated as CASSFLSGISGYTF.

The rearrangement joins TRBV29-1 to TRBJ1-1; 12 nucleotides line up with TRBD1. This CDR3 is 13 amino acids long. With V trimmed by 7 bases and J by 3 bases, 3 bases remained unmatched. Germline V gives CDR1 SQVTM, CDR2 ANQGSEA. The CDR3 DNA follows: TGCAGCGGTAGGGACAGGGGGCACACTGAAGCTTTCTTT. Translated: CSGRDRGHTEAFF.

The chain uses TRBV6-5 and TRBJ2-7; 9 positions match TRBD1. Germline V lookup: CDR1 MNHEY, CDR2 SVGAGI. The CDR3 is 13 amino acids. CDR3 residues: CASSSGQGRRETV. CDR3 nucleotides: TGTGCCAGCAGCTCGGGACAGGGTCGGCGGGAGACGGTC.

This chain connects TRBV9 to TRBJ2-2; 9 nucleotides line up with TRBD2. The CDR3 is 15 amino acids. Germline assignment: CDR1 SGDLS and CDR2 YYNGEE. The ends lost 2 bases at V and 5 bases at J; junction bases unmatched: 4. The CDR3 is CASSVSSGSTGELFF. The DNA for the CDR3 is TGTGCCAGCAGCGTCAGTAGCGGGAGTACCGGGGAGCTGTTTTTT. Full variable domain (outside the CDR3, taken from reference TRBV9 and TRBJ2-2): DSGVTQTPKHLITATGQRVTLRCSPRSGDLSVYWYQQSLDQGLQFLIQYYNGEERAKGNILERFSAQQFPDLHSELNLSSLELGDSALYFCASSVSSGSTGELFFGEGSRLTVL.

The CDR3 sequence is CASSLAGGTEEAFF. The DNA of the CDR3 is TGCGCCAGCAGCTTGGCGGGGGGGACCGAAGAAGCTTTCTTT. The chain employs TRBV5-1 and TRBJ1-1; TRBD1 might be the D (5 bases). Trimming took 0 bases from V and 8 from J, leaving 14 bases between them. The CDR3 contains 14 residues. Germline CDR1 is SGHRS and CDR2 is YFSETQ.

V gene TRBV2 combines with J gene TRBJ2-1; 10 bases line up with TRBD1. CDR3 length: 15 residues. Germline CDR1 SNHLY, CDR2 FYNNEI. Germline trimming cut 7 bases from V and 9 bases from J; bases unmatched to any gene: 12. The CDR3 region is CASKKESDRGREQFF. As DNA, the CDR3 is TGTGCCAGCAAGAAAGAAAGCGACAGGGGGCGTGAGCAGTTCTTC.

This clone turned up a few times. The J gene is TRBJ2-2, the V gene TRBV12-5; TRBD2 aligns across 8 bases. CDR1 is LGHNT and CDR2 is FRNRAP in the germline V gene. CDR3 length equals 14 residues. Trimming removed 4 bases from V and 6 bases from J; junction bases left unmatched: 4. The CDR3 nucleotides read TGTGCTAGTGGTTCCACGGGAGGGCCCGGGGAGCTGTTTTTT. This sequence encodes CASGSTGGPGELFF.

The chain uses TRBV14 and TRBJ1-3, with 8 bases identical to TRBD1. The CDR3 is 16 residues long. Germline values: CDR1 SGHDN, CDR2 FVKESK. V shed 5 bases, J shed 0 bases, and the junction held 6 bases outside the gene matches. Written as DNA, the CDR3 is TGTGCCAGCAGCGGACAGGGAATGGCCTCTGGAAACACCATATATTTT. Amino acids: CASSGQGMASGNTIYF.

The table lists this clone with many counts. The V and J genes are TRBV9 and TRBJ2-1; D gene uncertain. Germline-derived CDR1 and CDR2 are SGDLS and YYNGEE. The V gene lost 0 bases and the J gene lost 6 bases, with 7 bases spanning the gap. This CDR3 is 13 amino acids long. CDR3 sequence (DNA): TGTGCCAGCAGCGTAGGTCGGTCCAATGAGCAGTTCTTC. It specifies CASSVGRSNEQFF.

This clone occurred a few times. This chain connects TRBV6-6 to TRBJ2-1; TRBD1 agrees at 7 bases. V shed 10 bases, J shed 10 bases, and the junction held 19 bases outside the gene matches. This CDR3 spans 15 amino acids. Germline V gene data show CDR1 as MNHNY and CDR2 as SVGAGI (reference sequence). CDR3 residues: CATIPDRESGREQFF. The CDR3 DNA is TGTGCCACCATACCCGACAGGGAGTCTGGGCGGGAGCAGTTCTTC.

This clone came up a few times. V usage is TRBV2 and J usage is TRBJ2-7; D is uncertain. V lost 5 bases to trimming and J lost 2 bases, with 13 bases between them. This CDR3 has 14 residues. Germline V gene sequence: CDR1 SNHLY, CDR2 FYNNEI. CDR3 sequence (DNA): TGTGCCAGCAGTACCCTAGGAACCACCTACGAGCAGTACTTC. Residues: CASSTLGTTYEQYF.

The rearrangement joins TRBV2 to TRBJ1-5; 9 bases match TRBD1. The CDR3 is 14 amino acids. Losses at the gene ends were 5 bases for V and 7 bases for J; bases not matched to a gene: 6. Per the germline V gene, CDR1 is SNHLY and CDR2 is FYNNEI. CDR3 residues: CASSNTGGMQPQHF. CDR3 coding DNA: TGTGCCAGCAGTAACACAGGGGGCATGCAGCCCCAGCATTTT.

V and J are TRBV11-3 and TRBJ2-1; D might be TRBD2 (6 bases). The CDR3 is 15 residues long. Trimming removed 1 base at V and 3 bases at J, with 10 bases between. Germline loops: CDR1 SGHNT, CDR2 YENEEA. DNA for the CDR3: TGTGCCAGCAGCTTAGGTGGGGGGAGCTACAATGAGCAGTTCTTC. Residues: CASSLGGGSYNEQFF.

The rearrangement joins TRBV9 to TRBJ2-7; 8 bases line up with TRBD2. The CDR3 is 13 amino acids. V lost 7 bases, J lost 5 bases, and 8 bases stayed unmatched. Germline-derived CDR1 and CDR2 are SGDLS and YYNGEE. Here the CDR3 DNA reads TGTGCCAGCTCACGGGAGGGACGGGACGAGCAGTACTTC. Its translation is CASSREGRDEQYF.

This clone was found a few times. The V and J genes are TRBV5-6 and TRBJ2-7; D is possibly TRBD1 (6 bases). The CDR3 consists of 14 residues. The V end was cut by 0 bases, the J end by 5 bases, with 12 bases between. Germline V gene data show CDR1 as SGHDT and CDR2 as YYEEEE. CDR3 amino acids: CASSLEQGWDEQYF. The CDR3 DNA follows: TGTGCCAGCAGCTTGGAGCAGGGGTGGGACGAGCAGTACTTC.

The chain recombines TRBV7-2 with TRBJ2-2; weak D call: TRBD1 (5 bases). Trimming took 1 base from V and 0 from J, leaving 6 bases between them. Per the germline V gene, CDR1 is SGHTA and CDR2 is FQGNSA. The CDR3 extends over 15 amino acids. The chain's CDR3 is CASSLVTANTGELFF. The CDR3 bases are TGTGCCAGCAGCTTAGTGACAGCGAACACCGGGGAGCTGTTTTTT. Supplemented by reference TRBV7-2 and TRBJ2-2, the full variable domain reads GAGVSQSPSNKVTEKGKDVELRCDPISGHTALYWYRQSLGQGLEFLIYFQGNSAPDKSGLPSDRFSAERTGGSVSTLTIQRTQQEDSAVYLCASSLVTANTGELFFGEGSRLTVL.

V and J are TRBV5-1 and TRBJ2-2; 14 nucleotides match TRBD2. Germline values: CDR1 SGHRS, CDR2 YFSETQ. The V segment lost 0 bases and the J segment 5 bases; nucleotides outside the gene matches: 6. CDR3 length: 18 amino acids. CDR3 region: CASSLVGLAGARTGELFF. CDR3 nucleotide sequence: TGCGCCAGCAGCTTGGTGGGACTAGCGGGGGCGCGAACCGGGGAGCTGTTTTTT.

This sequence joins TRBV11-3 and TRBJ1-3; unclear D gene. Trimming cost V 5 bases and J 4 bases, with 18 bases left between them. The V gene's germline CDR1 is SGHNT and CDR2 YENEEA. This CDR3 spans 16 amino acids. This CDR3 reads CASSPEGGEFGNTIYF. For the CDR3, the DNA is TGTGCCAGCAGCCCGGAAGGCGGGGAATTCGGAAACACCATATATTTT.

This clone was counted only a few times. The chain is built from TRBV5-1 and TRBJ2-7; TRBD2 agrees at 13 bases. Trimming removed 4 bases from V and 6 bases from J; junction bases left unmatched: 10. Germline lookup yields CDR1 SGHRS and CDR2 YFSETQ. The CDR3 is 16 amino acids. CDR3 bases: TGCGCCAGCAGCCAGACTAGCGGGGGGCCGGGTGGCGAGCAGTACTTC. Protein sequence: CASSQTSGGPGGEQYF. Drawing the rest from reference TRBV5-1 and TRBJ2-7, the complete variable domain is KAGVTQTPRYLIKTRGQQVTLSCSPISGHRSVSWYQQTPGQGLQFLFEYFSETQRNKGNFPGRFSGRQFSNSRSEMNVSTLELGDSALYLCASSQTSGGPGGEQYFGPGTRLTVT.